The sequence of this TCR beta chain was determined in a study of quantifying T cell responses using KT2 cells. At the level of the study: Reverse transcription used primers in the TCR alpha and beta constant regions.

An oligo carrying a UMI was ligated to the cDNA 3' end. The first PCR ran around 4 cycles with an equimolar RC1.1 and RC1.2 beta primer mix. TCRdb analysed the UMI-ligation and nested PCR reads with MiXCR anew, one entry per CDR3 protein. The sample holds tens of thousands of distinct CDR3 sequences, 9% to 15% seen once. Germline-derived CDR1 and CDR2 are MNHNS and SASEGT. The CDR3 has 13 amino acids. Trimming removed 4 bases at V and 7 bases at J, with 11 bases between. The clonotype was recovered from a human donor. The gene calls are TRBV6-1 and TRBJ2-1; possible D gene TRBD1, 5 bases. The material sequenced was PBMCs spiked with cells of the T cell clone KT2. This CDR3 is CASSAGYGNEQFF. CDR3 DNA sequence: TGTGCCAGCAGTGCAGGGTATGGGAATGAGCAGTTCTTC.